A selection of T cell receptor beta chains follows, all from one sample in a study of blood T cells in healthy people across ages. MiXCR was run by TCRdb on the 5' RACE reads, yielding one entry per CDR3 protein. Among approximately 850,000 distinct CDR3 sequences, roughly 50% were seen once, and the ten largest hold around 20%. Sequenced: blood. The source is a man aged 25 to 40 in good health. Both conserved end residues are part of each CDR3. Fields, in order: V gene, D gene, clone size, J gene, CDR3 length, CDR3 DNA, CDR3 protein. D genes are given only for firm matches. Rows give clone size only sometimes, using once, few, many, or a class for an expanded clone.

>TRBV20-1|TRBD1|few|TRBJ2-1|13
TGCAGTGCTAGCCGGGACAGTCACAATGAGCAGTTCTTC
CSASRDSHNEQFF
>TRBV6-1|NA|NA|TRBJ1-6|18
TGTGCCAGCAGGGTCGGGGGCCTGACGAGCTCCTATAATTCACCCCTCCACTTT
CASRVGGLTSSYNSPLHF
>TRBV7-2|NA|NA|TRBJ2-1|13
TGTGCCAGCAGCGAAAGACTAGTGCCTGAGCAGTTCTTC
CASSERLVPEQFF
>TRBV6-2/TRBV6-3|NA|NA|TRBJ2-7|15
TGTGCCAGCAGCTACGGGCTGAGGGAGTCGCTGGGGCAGTACTTC
CASSYGLRESLGQYF
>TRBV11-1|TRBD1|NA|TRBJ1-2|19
TGTGCCAGCAGCTTAGCGCCCGGGACAGGGCTGACGGTCCCCTATGGCTACACCTTC
CASSLAPGTGLTVPYGYTF
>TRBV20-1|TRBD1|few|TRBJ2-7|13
TGCAGTGCTAAGACAGGGGGTTATCGTGAGCAGTACTTC
CSAKTGGYREQYF
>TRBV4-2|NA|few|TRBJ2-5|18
TGTGCCAGCAGCGTGAAAAGTCGTTCAAGCGGACACCAAGAGACCCAGTACTTC
CASSVKSRSSGHQETQYF
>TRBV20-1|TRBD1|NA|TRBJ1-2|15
TGCAGTGCCACCGTAAGACAGGGAGTAAACTATGGCTACACCTTC
CSATVRQGVNYGYTF
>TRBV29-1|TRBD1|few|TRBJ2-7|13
TGCAGCGTTCGGGGACAGGGGGACTACGAGCAGTACTTC
CSVRGQGDYEQYF
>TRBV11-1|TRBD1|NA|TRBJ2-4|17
TGTGCCAGCAGCTTAGTTCGGGGCGGGACAGGCAAAAACATTCAGTACTTC
CASSLVRGGTGKNIQYF
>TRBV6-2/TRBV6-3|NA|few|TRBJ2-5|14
TGTGCCAGCAGTCAGCCGGACATCGAAGAGACCCAGTACTTC
CASSQPDIEETQYF
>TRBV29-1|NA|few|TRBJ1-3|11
TGCAGCGTTGAAAGGGGAGACACCATATATTTT
CSVERGDTIYF
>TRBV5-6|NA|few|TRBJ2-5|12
TGTGCCAGCAGCGGGGCCCGAGAGACCCAGTACTTC
CASSGARETQYF
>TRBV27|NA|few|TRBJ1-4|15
TGTGCCAGCAGTGGCGTCTTGGCGACTAATGAAAAACTGTTTTTT
CASSGVLATNEKLFF
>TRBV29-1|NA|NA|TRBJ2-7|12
TGCAGCGTCCAGCAGTGGGAGGACGAGCAGTACTTC
CSVQQWEDEQYF
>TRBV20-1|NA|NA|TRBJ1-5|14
TGCAGTGCTAGTGGTCCGGATTCCAATCAGCCCCAGCATTTT
CSASGPDSNQPQHF
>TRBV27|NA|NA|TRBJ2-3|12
TGTGCCAGCAGTCCCTCTAGTGTCACGCAGTATTTT
CASSPSSVTQYF
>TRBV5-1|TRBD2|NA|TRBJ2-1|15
TGCGCCAGCAGCTTGTCCCCCGGGGGGGCCCATGAGCAGTTCTTC
CASSLSPGGAHEQFF
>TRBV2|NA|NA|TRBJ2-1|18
TGTGCCAGCAGTCGAACCGTAGACAGGCTGAGCTCCTACAATGAGCAGTTCTTC
CASSRTVDRLSSYNEQFF
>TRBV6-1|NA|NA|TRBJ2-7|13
TGTGCCAGCAGGAGGGCCGGGAATCACGAGCAGTACTTC
CASRRAGNHEQYF
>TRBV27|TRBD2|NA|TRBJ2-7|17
TGTGCCAGCAGTTTACAGCTACCGGGACTAGCGAGCTACGAGCAGTACTTC
CASSLQLPGLASYEQYF
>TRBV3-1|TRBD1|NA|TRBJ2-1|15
TGTGCCAGCAGCCAAGCACAGGGGCGTTACAATGAGCAGTTCTTC
CASSQAQGRYNEQFF